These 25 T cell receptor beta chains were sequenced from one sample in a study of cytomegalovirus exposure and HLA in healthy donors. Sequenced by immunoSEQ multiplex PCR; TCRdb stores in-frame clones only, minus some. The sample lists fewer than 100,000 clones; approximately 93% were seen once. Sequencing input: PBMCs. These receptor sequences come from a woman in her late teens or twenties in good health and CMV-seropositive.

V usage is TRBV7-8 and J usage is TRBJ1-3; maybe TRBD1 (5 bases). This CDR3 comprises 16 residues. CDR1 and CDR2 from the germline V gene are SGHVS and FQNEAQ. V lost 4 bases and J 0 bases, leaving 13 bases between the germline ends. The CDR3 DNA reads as TGTGCCAGCAGCTCTCGGGGACTGGCCTCTGGAAACACCATATATTTT. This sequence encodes CASSSRGLASGNTIYF. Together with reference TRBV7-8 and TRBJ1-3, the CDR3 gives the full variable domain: GAGVSQSPRYKVAKRGQDVALRCDPISGHVSLFWYQQALGQGPEFLTYFQNEAQLDKSGLPSDRFFAERPEGSVSTLKIQRTQQEDSAVYLCASSSRGLASGNTIYFGEGSWLTVV.

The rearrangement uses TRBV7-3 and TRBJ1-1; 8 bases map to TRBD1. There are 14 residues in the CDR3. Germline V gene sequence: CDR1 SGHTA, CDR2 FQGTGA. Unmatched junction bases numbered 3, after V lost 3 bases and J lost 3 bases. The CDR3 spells CASSFNRGDTEAFF. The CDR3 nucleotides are TGTGCCAGCAGCTTTAACAGGGGGGACACTGAAGCTTTCTTT.

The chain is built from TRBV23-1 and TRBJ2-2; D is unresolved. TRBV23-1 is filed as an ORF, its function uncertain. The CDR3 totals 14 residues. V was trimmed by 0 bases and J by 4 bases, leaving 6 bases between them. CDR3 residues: CASSQSNGTGELFF. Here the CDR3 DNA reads TGCGCCAGCAGTCAATCGAACGGCACCGGGGAGCTGTTTTTT.

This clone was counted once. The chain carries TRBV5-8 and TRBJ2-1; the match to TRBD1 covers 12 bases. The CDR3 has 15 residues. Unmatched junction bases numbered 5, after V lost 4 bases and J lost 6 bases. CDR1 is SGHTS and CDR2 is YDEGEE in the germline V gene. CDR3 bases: TGTGCCAGCAGCCCTGGGACAGGGGGCCTCAATGAGCAGTTCTTC. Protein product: CASSPGTGGLNEQFF.

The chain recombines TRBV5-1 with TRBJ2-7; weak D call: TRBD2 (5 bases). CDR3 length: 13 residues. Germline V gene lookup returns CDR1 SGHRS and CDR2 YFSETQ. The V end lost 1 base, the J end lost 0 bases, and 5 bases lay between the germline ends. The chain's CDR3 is CASSLRGSYEQYF. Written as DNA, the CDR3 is TGCGCCAGCAGCTTGCGGGGCTCCTACGAGCAGTACTTC.

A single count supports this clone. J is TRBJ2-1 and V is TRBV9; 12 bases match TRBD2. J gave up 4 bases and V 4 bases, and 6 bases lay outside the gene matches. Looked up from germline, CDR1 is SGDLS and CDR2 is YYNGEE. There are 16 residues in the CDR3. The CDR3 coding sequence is TGTGCCAGCAGCCCCGTGGGACTAGCGGGTTACAATGAGCAGTTCTTC. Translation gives CASSPVGLAGYNEQFF.

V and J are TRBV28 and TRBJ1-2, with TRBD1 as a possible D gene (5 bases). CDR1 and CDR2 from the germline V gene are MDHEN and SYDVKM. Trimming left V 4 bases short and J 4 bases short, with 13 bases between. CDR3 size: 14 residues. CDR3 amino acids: CASSSGIGAYGYTF. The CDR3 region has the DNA TGTGCCAGCAGTTCCGGAATTGGGGCCTATGGCTACACCTTC.

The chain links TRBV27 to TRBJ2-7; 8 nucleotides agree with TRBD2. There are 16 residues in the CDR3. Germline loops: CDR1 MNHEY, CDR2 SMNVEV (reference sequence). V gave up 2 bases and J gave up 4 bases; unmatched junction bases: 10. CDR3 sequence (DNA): TGTGCCAGCAGTTTAACCCTCGGGACTAGTGCTTACGAGCAGTACTTC. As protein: CASSLTLGTSAYEQYF.

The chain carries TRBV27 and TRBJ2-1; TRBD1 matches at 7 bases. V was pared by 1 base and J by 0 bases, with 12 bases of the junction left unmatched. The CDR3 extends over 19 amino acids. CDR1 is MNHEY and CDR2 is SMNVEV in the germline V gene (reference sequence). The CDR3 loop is CASSLWPPLGGSSYNEQFF. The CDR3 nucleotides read TGTGCCAGCAGTTTATGGCCCCCTCTAGGGGGCTCCTCCTACAATGAGCAGTTCTTC.

DNA of the CDR3: TGCGCCAGCAGCTCGGGCCTGGGGCAAAGTCTAGCCAAAAACATTCAGTACTTC. Amino acid sequence: CASSSGLGQSLAKNIQYF. The genes are TRBV5-1 and TRBJ2-4, with D possibly matching TRBD1 (5 bases). Per the germline V gene, CDR1 is SGHRS and CDR2 is YFSETQ. CDR3 size: 18 residues. Trimming shortened V by 3 bases and J by 0 bases, and 19 bases separated the two germline ends.

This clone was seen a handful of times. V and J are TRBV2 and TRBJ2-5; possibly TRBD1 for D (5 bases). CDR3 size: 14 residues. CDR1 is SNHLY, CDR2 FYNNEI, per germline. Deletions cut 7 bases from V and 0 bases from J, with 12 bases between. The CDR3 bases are TGTGCCAGCAATATCCAGGGAAACCAAGAGACCCAGTACTTC. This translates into CASNIQGNQETQYF.

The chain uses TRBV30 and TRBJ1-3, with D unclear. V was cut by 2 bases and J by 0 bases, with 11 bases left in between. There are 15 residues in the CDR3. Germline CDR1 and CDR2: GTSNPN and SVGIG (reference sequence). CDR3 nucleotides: TGTGCCTGGAGTCTAGTCGAAAGCTCTGGAAACACCATATATTTT. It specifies CAWSLVESSGNTIYF.

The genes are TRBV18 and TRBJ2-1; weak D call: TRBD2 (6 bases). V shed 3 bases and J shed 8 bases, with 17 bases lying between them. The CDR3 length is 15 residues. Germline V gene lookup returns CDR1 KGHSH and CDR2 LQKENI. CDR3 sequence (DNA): TGTGCCAGCTCACCCCTTGACGGGGGAGGCGATGAGCAGTTCTTC. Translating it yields CASSPLDGGGDEQFF. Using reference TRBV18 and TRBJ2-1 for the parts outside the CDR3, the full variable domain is NAGVMQNPRHLVRRRGQEARLRCSPMKGHSHVYWYRQLPEEGLKFMVYLQKENIIDESGMPKERFSAEFPKEGPSILRIQQVVRGDSAAYFCASSPLDGGGDEQFFGPGTRLTVL.

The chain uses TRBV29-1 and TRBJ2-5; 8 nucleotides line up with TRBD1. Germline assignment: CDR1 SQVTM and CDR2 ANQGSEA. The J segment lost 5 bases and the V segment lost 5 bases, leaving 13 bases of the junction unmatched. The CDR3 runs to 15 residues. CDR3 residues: CSVNLDAGGLETQYF. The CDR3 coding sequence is TGCAGCGTTAATCTTGATGCAGGGGGCTTGGAGACCCAGTACTTC.

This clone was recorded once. CDR3 coding DNA: TGCGCCAGCAGCGCGGACCAGGGAAAAGTATATTTT. This codes for CASSADQGKVYF. The rearrangement links TRBV5-1 to TRBJ1-3; a possible D gene is TRBD1 (5 bases). CDR3 length: 12 amino acids. V gave up 4 bases and J gave up 14 bases, with 16 bases separating them. Germline V gene data show CDR1 as SGHRS and CDR2 as YFSETQ.

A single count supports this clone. CDR3 sequence reads: CASSAPTAGSADTQYF. The CDR3 nucleotides read TGTGCCAGCAGCGCACCAACCGCAGGGTCCGCAGATACGCAGTATTTT. The J gene is TRBJ2-3, the V gene TRBV7-9, with a possible D match to TRBD1 (5 bases). V gave up 5 bases and J gave up 4 bases, with 19 bases separating them. Germline lookup yields CDR1 SEHNR and CDR2 FQNEAQ (reference sequence). The CDR3 runs 16 residues.

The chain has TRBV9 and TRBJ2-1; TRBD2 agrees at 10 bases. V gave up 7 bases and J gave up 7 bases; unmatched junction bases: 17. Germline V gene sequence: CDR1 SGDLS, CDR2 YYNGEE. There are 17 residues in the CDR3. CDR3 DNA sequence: TGTGCCAGCTCCCCACAGACCAGCGGGAGGGCCTTGAATGAGCAGTTCTTC. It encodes CASSPQTSGRALNEQFF.

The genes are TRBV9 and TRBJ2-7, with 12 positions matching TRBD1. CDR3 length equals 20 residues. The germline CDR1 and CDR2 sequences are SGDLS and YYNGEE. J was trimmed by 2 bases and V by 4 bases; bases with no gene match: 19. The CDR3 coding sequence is TGTGCCAGCAGCCCTCGTGCTTATACCGGGACAGGGGGCCCGGCCTACGAGCAGTACTTC. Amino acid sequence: CASSPRAYTGTGGPAYEQYF.

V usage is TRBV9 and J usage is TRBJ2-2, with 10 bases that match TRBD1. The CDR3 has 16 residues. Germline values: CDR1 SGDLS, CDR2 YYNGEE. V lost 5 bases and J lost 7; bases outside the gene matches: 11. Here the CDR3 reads CASRGTGADLGGELFF. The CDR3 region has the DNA TGTGCCAGCAGGGGGACAGGGGCCGATCTGGGCGGGGAGCTGTTTTTT.

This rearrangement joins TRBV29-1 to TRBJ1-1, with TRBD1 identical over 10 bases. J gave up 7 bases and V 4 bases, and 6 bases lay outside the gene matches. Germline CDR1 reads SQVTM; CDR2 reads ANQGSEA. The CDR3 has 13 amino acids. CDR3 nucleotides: TGCAGCGTTGCAACCTGGGACAGGGGTGAAGCTTTCTTT. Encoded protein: CSVATWDRGEAFF.

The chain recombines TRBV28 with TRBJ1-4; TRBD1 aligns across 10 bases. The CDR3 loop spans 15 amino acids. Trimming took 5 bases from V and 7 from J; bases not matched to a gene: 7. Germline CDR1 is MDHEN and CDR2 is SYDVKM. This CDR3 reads CASSTRQGASEKLFF. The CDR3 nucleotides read TGTGCCAGCAGTACCCGACAGGGGGCGAGTGAAAAACTGTTTTTT.

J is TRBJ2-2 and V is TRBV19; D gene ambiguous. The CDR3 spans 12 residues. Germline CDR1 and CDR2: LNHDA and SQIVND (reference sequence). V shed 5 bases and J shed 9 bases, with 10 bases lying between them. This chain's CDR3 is CASSPHSWELFF. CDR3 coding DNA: TGTGCCAGTAGTCCCCACAGTTGGGAGCTGTTTTTT.

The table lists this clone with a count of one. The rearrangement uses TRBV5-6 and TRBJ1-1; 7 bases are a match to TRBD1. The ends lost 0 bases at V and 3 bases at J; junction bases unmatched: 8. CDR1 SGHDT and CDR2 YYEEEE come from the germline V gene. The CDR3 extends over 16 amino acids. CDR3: CASSLGGGKSYTEAFF. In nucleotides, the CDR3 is TGTGCCAGCAGCTTGGGAGGGGGCAAGAGTTACACTGAAGCTTTCTTT.

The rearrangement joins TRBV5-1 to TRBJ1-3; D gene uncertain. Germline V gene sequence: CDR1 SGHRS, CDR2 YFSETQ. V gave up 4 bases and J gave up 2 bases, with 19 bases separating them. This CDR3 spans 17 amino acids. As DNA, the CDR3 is TGCGCCAGCAGCCCCCGTCAGGCCCCATTTACTGGAAACACCATATATTTT. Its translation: CASSPRQAPFTGNTIYF.

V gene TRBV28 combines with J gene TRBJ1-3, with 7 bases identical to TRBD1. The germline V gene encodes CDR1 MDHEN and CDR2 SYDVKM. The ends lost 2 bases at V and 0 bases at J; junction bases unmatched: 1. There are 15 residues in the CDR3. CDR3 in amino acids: CASSLAGGSGNTIYF. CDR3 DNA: TGTGCCAGCAGTTTAGCAGGGGGCTCTGGAAACACCATATATTTT.